The 8 T cell receptor beta chains reported below all come from one sample, sequenced in a study of Graves' ophthalmopathy and Graves' hyperthyroidism. Investigators amplified TCR beta CDR3 regions from RNA transcripts. The workflow started with a first-round RT-PCR run with HTBI primers and then moved on to a second-round multiplex PCR. A single record per CDR3 protein comes from TCRdb applying MiXCR to the multiplex PCR reads. The sample records 600,000 to 950,000 distinct CDR3 sequences, 40% being singletons. Material for sequencing was peripheral blood. The source is an adult man with Graves' ophthalmopathy.

This sequence joins TRBV24-1 and TRBJ1-5, with 7 bases lining up with TRBD1. V was clipped by 5 bases and J by 11 bases; unmatched bases: 14. Germline V gives CDR1 KGHDR, CDR2 SFDVKD. The CDR3 totals 15 residues. The CDR3 DNA sequence: TGTGCCACCAGTGCAACCTGGCAGGGGGGGGAGACCCAGCATTTT. This encodes CATSATWQGGETQHF.

The chain's CDR3 is CASSYWGSYEQYF. The CDR3 coding sequence is TGTGCCAGCAGTTACTGGGGGAGCTACGAGCAGTACTTC. This chain connects TRBV6-6 to TRBJ2-7, with D possibly called TRBD1 or TRBD2 (5 bases each). This CDR3 is 13 amino acids long. V lost 1 base and J lost 3, with 7 bases in between. The germline CDR1 and CDR2 sequences are MNHNY and SVGAGI (reference sequence).

This clonotype came up many times. The rearrangement uses TRBV7-9 and TRBJ2-5, with D unclear. With 1 base removed from V and 5 bases from J, the gap between germline ends came to 11 bases. The CDR3 is 14 residues long. The germline V gene has CDR1 SEHNR and CDR2 FQNEAQ (reference sequence). DNA of the CDR3: TGTGCCAGCAGCTTAGTGCGAAACGCGGAGACCCAGTACTTC. Translated, it gives CASSLVRNAETQYF.

The V and J genes are TRBV24-1 and TRBJ1-2; maybe TRBD1 (5 bases). Per the germline V gene, CDR1 is KGHDR and CDR2 is SFDVKD. The V end lost 4 bases, the J end lost 10 bases, and 15 bases lay between the germline ends. There are 13 residues in the CDR3. This chain's CDR3 is CATSDPGTGAYTF. CDR3 DNA sequence: TGTGCCACCAGTGACCCAGGGACGGGAGCCTACACCTTC.

The V gene is TRBV7-9, the J gene TRBJ1-6, with TRBD1 matching 7 bases. The CDR3 is 13 residues long. Germline V gene data show CDR1 as SEHNR and CDR2 as FQNEAQ (reference sequence). J was trimmed by 13 bases and V by 4 bases; bases with no gene match: 7. CDR3 region: CASSSRGTEPLHF. The CDR3 DNA follows: TGTGCCAGCAGCTCGCGTGGGACAGAGCCCCTCCACTTT.

This clonotype was counted at least ten times. The rearrangement uses TRBV29-1 and TRBJ1-5, with D perhaps matching TRBD1 (6 bases). Trimming removed 7 bases from V and 1 base from J, with 8 bases in between. Germline-derived CDR1 and CDR2 are SQVTM and ANQGSEA. The CDR3 has 12 amino acids. The CDR3 nucleotides read TGCAGCGCAGGGGAGAGCAATCAGCCCCAGCATTTT. Translation: CSAGESNQPQHF.

This clonotype has a count of ten or more. The rearrangement joins TRBV7-2 to TRBJ2-7; 8 nucleotides align to TRBD2. CDR1 SGHTA and CDR2 FQGNSA come from the germline V gene. This CDR3 contains 15 residues. Unmatched junction bases numbered 6, after V lost 1 base and J lost 4 bases. Here the CDR3 reads CASSLVIGGGYEQYF. CDR3 sequence (DNA): TGTGCCAGCAGCTTAGTAATCGGGGGGGGTTACGAGCAGTACTTC.

Points on this clonotype: This may be a read error: a much more frequent sequence differs by one nucleotide. The chain carries TRBV7-9 and TRBJ1-4; 11 bases match TRBD1. Trimming took 5 bases from V and 7 from J; bases not matched to a gene: 3. The CDR3 spans 14 residues. Germline V gives CDR1 SEHNR, CDR2 FQNEAQ (reference sequence). CDR3 coding DNA: TGTGCCAGCAGCCGAGGGACAGGGGGTGAAAAACTGTTTTTT. Translating it yields CASSRGTGGEKLFF.